The 8 T cell receptor beta chains below all came from one sample that was sequenced in a study of CD8 T cells in ankylosing spondylitis. TCRdb reprocessed the 5' RACE reads with MiXCR, giving one entry per CDR3 protein. The data contain about 150,000 distinct CDR3 sequences, about 32% of them singletons. The sequenced sample was synovial fluid, either unsorted or a sorted T cell fraction (not recorded which). Receptors originate from a male donor with ankylosing spondylitis.

This clonotype was seen a few times. The rearrangement joins TRBV28 to TRBJ2-1, with TRBD2 matching 12 bases. Germline CDR1 MDHEN, CDR2 SYDVKM. CDR3 length: 16 residues. With V trimmed by 9 bases and J by 5 bases, 11 bases remained unmatched. In DNA, the CDR3 is TGTGCCAGGAGACTAGCGGGAGCCCGTGATAACAATGAGCAGTTCTTC. Its protein product is CARRLAGARDNNEQFF.

This clonotype has more than one count but fewer than ten. The CDR3 sequence: CSASSPGQGAYEQYF. CDR3 nucleotide sequence: TGCAGTGCTAGTTCCCCGGGACAGGGCGCCTACGAGCAGTACTTC. This chain uses TRBV20-1 with TRBJ2-7; 9 bases match TRBD1. From germline, CDR1 is DFQATT and CDR2 SNEGSKA (reference sequence). The CDR3 spans 15 residues. V was pared by 3 bases and J by 2 bases, with 8 bases of the junction left unmatched.

V is TRBV7-8 and J is TRBJ1-2; D is uncertain. Germline CDR1 SGHVS, CDR2 FQNEAQ. V lost 5 bases, J lost 1 base, and 11 bases lay in between. The CDR3 sequence is 14 residues long. The CDR3 region is CASSPYTLNYGYTF. In DNA, the CDR3 is TGTGCCAGCAGCCCGTATACCCTTAACTATGGCTACACCTTC.

The V and J genes are TRBV9 and TRBJ2-5; 9 bases fit TRBD1. Germline V CDR1 and CDR2: SGDLS, YYNGEE. CDR3 length: 16 amino acids. Losses at the gene ends were 2 bases for V and 4 bases for J; bases not matched to a gene: 9. The chain's CDR3 is CASSVKDRGYRETQYF. CDR3 coding DNA: TGTGCCAGCAGCGTGAAGGACAGGGGATATCGAGAGACCCAGTACTTC. The full variable domain, with the rest looked up from reference TRBV9 and TRBJ2-5, is DSGVTQTPKHLITATGQRVTLRCSPRSGDLSVYWYQQSLDQGLQFLIQYYNGEERAKGNILERFSAQQFPDLHSELNLSSLELGDSALYFCASSVKDRGYRETQYFGPGTRLLVL.

The chain is built from TRBV3-1 and TRBJ2-3, with 15 positions matching TRBD2. Germline CDR1 reads LGHDT; CDR2 reads YNNKEL (reference sequence). Unmatched junction bases numbered 6, after V lost 4 bases and J lost 4 bases. This CDR3 has 17 residues. CDR3 region: CASSLRRTSGRADTQYF. CDR3 bases: TGTGCCAGCAGCCTACGCCGGACTAGCGGGAGGGCAGATACGCAGTATTTT.

This clonotype was counted at least ten times. This chain uses TRBV2 with TRBJ1-4; D is undetermined. Germline loops: CDR1 SNHLY, CDR2 FYNNEI. With 6 bases removed from V and 0 bases from J, the gap between germline ends came to 11 bases. CDR3 length equals 15 residues. The CDR3 DNA is TGTGCCAGCAGCTCCCCAGGTGCAACTAATGAAAAACTGTTTTTT. It codes for CASSSPGATNEKLFF.

V and J are TRBV28 and TRBJ1-5, with 10 positions matching TRBD1. The CDR3 has 16 residues. Trimming cost V 7 bases and J 0 bases; bases outside gene matches: 6. Germline V gene sequence: CDR1 MDHEN, CDR2 SYDVKM. The CDR3 here is CASTGQGKYSNQPQHF. The CDR3 DNA follows: TGTGCCAGCACGGGACAGGGGAAATATAGCAATCAGCCCCAGCATTTT.

This chain connects TRBV12-3 or TRBV12-4 to TRBJ2-2; D not certain. The CDR3 runs 16 residues. With 1 base removed from V and 5 bases from J, the gap between germline ends came to 14 bases. Here the CDR3 DNA reads TGTGCCAGCAGTTTAGGGGCAGCGTACGGGACCGGGGAGCTGTTTTTT. Its translation: CASSLGAAYGTGELFF.